This entry features one T cell receptor beta chain sequence. Clones were sequenced by immunoSEQ multiplex PCR, and TCRdb holds only the in-frame ones, with some missing. The table has about 2 million clones, approximately 95% seen once. This CDR3 contains 18 residues. CDR1 and CDR2 (germline): SGHAT, FQNNGV. Trimming pared 4 bases from V and 6 bases from J, leaving 27 bases between. The data were obtained in a study of shared clonotypes between healthy human individuals. CD45RO-negative, CCR7-positively selected cells formed the naive CD8 fraction, excluding terminally differentiated effector memory CD45RA+ cells.

The rearrangement uses TRBV11-2 and TRBJ1-2; maybe TRBD1 (5 bases). The sequence came from a man younger than 35 in good health. The sample taken for sequencing was naive CD8+ T cells sorted from blood. CDR3 sequence reads: CASSSLTPLRGVMDGYTF. DNA for the CDR3: TGTGCCAGCAGCTCCCTTACCCCGCTCCGAGGGGTAATGGATGGCTACACCTTC.